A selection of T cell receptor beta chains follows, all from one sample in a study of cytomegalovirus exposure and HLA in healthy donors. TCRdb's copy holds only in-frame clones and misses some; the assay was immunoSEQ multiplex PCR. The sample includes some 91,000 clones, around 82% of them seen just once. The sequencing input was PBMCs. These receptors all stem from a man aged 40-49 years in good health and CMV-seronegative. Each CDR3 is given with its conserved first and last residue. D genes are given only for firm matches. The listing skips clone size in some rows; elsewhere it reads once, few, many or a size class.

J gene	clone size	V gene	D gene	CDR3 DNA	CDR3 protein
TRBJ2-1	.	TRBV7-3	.	TGTGCCAGCAGCTACATACAGGGAGGGGGTGAGCAGTTCTTC	CASSYIQGGGEQFF
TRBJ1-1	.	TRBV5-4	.	TGTGCCACCACCCGAGGCATTAACACTGAAGCTTTCTTT	CATTRGINTEAFF
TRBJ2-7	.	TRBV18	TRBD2	TGTGCCAGCTCACCACAGACTAGCGGGATCTCCGGGGAGCAGTACTTC	CASSPQTSGISGEQYF
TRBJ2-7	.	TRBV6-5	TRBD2	TGTGCCAGCAGACCGGGACTAGCGCCATACGAGCAGTACTTC	CASRPGLAPYEQYF
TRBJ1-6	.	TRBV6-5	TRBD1	TGTGCCAGCCGCCTCCGACAGGGTAATAATTCACCCCTCCACTTT	CASRLRQGNNSPLHF
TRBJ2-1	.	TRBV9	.	TGTGCCAGCAGCGAGAGACTAGTCGCCGGCGGTGAGCAGTTCTTC	CASSERLVAGGEQFF
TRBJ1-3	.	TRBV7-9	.	TGTGCCAGCAGCCCCGACATTATTTTCTCCTCTGGAAACACCATATATTTT	CASSPDIIFSSGNTIYF
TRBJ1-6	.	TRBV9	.	TGTGCCAGCAGCGGGGGGGGTTCACCCCTCCACTTT	CASSGGGSPLHF
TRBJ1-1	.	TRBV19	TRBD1	TGTGCCAGTAGTATGACCCGAGGGACAGCGAACACTGAAGCTTTCTTT	CASSMTRGTANTEAFF
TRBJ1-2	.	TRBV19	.	TGTGCCAGTAGCCCCCTGGGGCAGAACTATGGCTACACCTTC	CASSPLGQNYGYTF
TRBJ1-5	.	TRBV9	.	TGTGCCAGCAGCCCATCGGGGGACGTCAATCAGCCCCAGCATTTT	CASSPSGDVNQPQHF
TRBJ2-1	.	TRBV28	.	TGTGCCAGCAGTCTCACAGGGTTCTATGAGCAGTTCTTC	CASSLTGFYEQFF
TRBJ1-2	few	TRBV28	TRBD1	TGTGCCAGCAGTTTAGAACAGGGGACGAACTATGGCTACACCTTC	CASSLEQGTNYGYTF